This paragraph reports one T cell receptor beta chain. Its antigen is as yet unknown. The CDR3 is 14 residues long. V was clipped by 6 bases and J by 6 bases; unmatched bases: 6. The V gene's germline CDR1 is SNHLY and CDR2 FYNNEI. The PCR contained 60 Vbeta and 13 Jbeta primers. Using immunoSEQ multiplex PCR, the repertoire was profiled, and TCRdb retains in-frame clones only, with some absent. The table records roughly 180,000 clones, roughly 80% of them present only once. These data are taken from a study of cytomegalovirus exposure and HLA in healthy donors. Study-wide results and caveats: Reports described diagnosis of cytomegalovirus status by the classifier as highly specific and sensitive.

Sequencing used PBMCs. The chain is built from TRBV2 and TRBJ1-5, with 9 bases matching TRBD1. The receptor's source is a male donor in good health and CMV-seronegative. The DNA for the CDR3 is TGTGCCAGCAGCGGAGGGACAGGGATTCAGCCCCAGCATTTT. Translation gives CASSGGTGIQPQHF. The full variable domain, completed using reference TRBV2 and TRBJ1-5, is EPEVTQTPSHQVTQMGQEVILRCVPISNHLYFYWYRQILGQKVEFLVSFYNNEISEKSEIFDDQFSVERPDGSNFTLKIRSTKLEDSAMYFCASSGGTGIQPQHFGDGTRLSIL.